This TCR beta chain appears in the sequencing data of a study of monozygotic twins with cystic fibrosis. General study results and limits: Low clonality (median around 0.009) suggested a mostly naive repertoire. J usage was most co-twin-similar in 8 of 16 pairs, V in 13. Unrelated CF individuals shared fewer identical clonotypes than monozygotic CF twins.

On this clone: Its antigen remains unidentified.

The CDR3 is 15 residues long. Losses at the gene ends were 7 bases for V and 2 bases for J; bases not matched to a gene: 10. Per the germline V gene, CDR1 is SNHLY and CDR2 is FYNNEI. TCRdb keeps only in-frame clones here, not all; method: immunoSEQ multiplex PCR. The data contain around 34,000 clones, more than 85% of them singletons. The rearrangement joins TRBV2 to TRBJ1-2; 7 nucleotides agree with TRBD1. The sequence was obtained from a girl aged 2 to 10 with cystic fibrosis. The sample consisted of blood. CDR3 protein: CASKIDRARNYGYTF. Here the CDR3 DNA reads TGTGCCAGCAAGATAGACAGGGCCCGAAACTATGGCTACACCTTC.